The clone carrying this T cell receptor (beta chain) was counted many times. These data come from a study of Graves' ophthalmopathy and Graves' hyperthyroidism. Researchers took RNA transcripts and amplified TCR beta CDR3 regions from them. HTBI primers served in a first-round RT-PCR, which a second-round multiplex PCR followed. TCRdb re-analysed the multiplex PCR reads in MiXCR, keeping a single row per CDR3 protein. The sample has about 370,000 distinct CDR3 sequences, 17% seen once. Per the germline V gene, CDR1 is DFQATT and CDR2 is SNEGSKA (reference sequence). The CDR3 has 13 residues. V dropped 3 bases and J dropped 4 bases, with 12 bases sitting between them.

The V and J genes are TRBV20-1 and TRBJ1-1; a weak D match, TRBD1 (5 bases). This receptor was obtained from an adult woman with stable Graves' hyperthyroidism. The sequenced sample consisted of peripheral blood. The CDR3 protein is CSASPTVSTEAFF. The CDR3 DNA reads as TGCAGTGCTAGTCCGACAGTTTCCACTGAAGCTTTCTTT.